In this sample, the clone carrying this TCR beta chain turned up once. Measured with immunoSEQ multiplex PCR; TCRdb has only the in-frame clones, and not every one. The data hold about 59,000 clones, with 80% to 95% observed a single time. The data derive from a study of blood T cell repertoires in COVID-19. Study-level information: Researchers got acute and convalescent COVID-19 samples from the United States, Italy and Spain.

V lost 0 bases, J lost 3 bases, and 15 bases lay in between. The V gene's germline CDR1 is SQVTM and CDR2 ANQGSEA. CDR3 size: 15 residues. The chain joins TRBV29-1 to TRBJ2-7; tentative D call: TRBD1 (5 bases). The sequence derives from a man older than 75 with acute or convalescent COVID-19. Input material: peripheral blood. This CDR3 reads CSVEDEQVGLYEQYF. Here the CDR3 DNA reads TGCAGCGTTGAAGATGAACAGGTAGGGCTCTACGAGCAGTACTTC.